This T cell receptor beta chain comes out of a study of somatic mutations in cytotoxic T cells in rheumatoid arthritis. Study-level background: At nearly 100% purity, some V beta antibody-stained T-cell populations were flow-sorted, and these included V beta1+ cells that were sequenced for TCRB.

Data came from immunoSEQ multiplex PCR; TCRdb stores just in-frame clones and leaves some out. The profile covers around 19,000 clones, with over 65% appearing a single time and approximately 5% taken by the ten largest. CD4+ and CD8+ cells were isolated by positive magnetic bead selection, with purity checked by flow cytometry. Per the germline V gene, CDR1 is SGHAT and CDR2 is FQNNGV. The CDR3 has 15 amino acids. The J segment lost 0 bases and the V segment lost 1 base, leaving 0 bases of the junction unmatched. About this clone: The antigen remains undetermined.

Points from the study as a whole: Over 20% of CD8+ cells belonged to the largest CD8+ clone in about an eighth of the 65 patients. CD8+ clonality rose with age in rheumatoid arthritis patients, unlike in healthy controls.

The chain uses TRBV11-2 and TRBJ2-4; 7 nucleotides line up with TRBD1. This receptor was taken from a man in his sixties in good health. The source material was CD8+ T cells sorted from blood. The chain's CDR3 is CASSLGDRAKNIQYF. CDR3 nucleotides: TGTGCCAGCAGCTTAGGGGACAGAGCCAAAAACATTCAGTACTTC.